These T cell receptor beta chains were read from a single sample in a study of blood T cell repertoires in COVID-19. Profiled with immunoSEQ multiplex PCR; TCRdb holds only in-frame clones, not every one. The table lists about 63,000 clones, roughly 80% of them singletons. The sequencing sample was made of PBMCs or T cells enriched from blood (not recorded which). The receptors shown here come from a woman between 40 and 55 years old with acute COVID-19. The CDR3 runs from the conserved cysteine through the conserved F or W. A D gene is named only where the DNA matches it firmly. Expanded clones get a size class; other rows say once, few or many, or leave the size out.

j_gene	v_gene	d_gene	abundance	CDR3nt	CDR3aa
TRBJ2-4	TRBV3-1/TRBV3-2	.	.	TGTGCCAGCAGCCAGTCGCGGGGAAAAAACATTCAGTACTTC	CASSQSRGKNIQYF
TRBJ1-5	TRBV7-2	TRBD1	.	TGTGCCAGCAGCACGACAGGGGGCCCTAATCAGCCCCAGCATTTT	CASSTTGGPNQPQHF
TRBJ2-2	TRBV10-1	.	.	TGCGCCAGTAGACAGGTTCTGTCCGGGGAGCTGTTTTTT	CASRQVLSGELFF
TRBJ2-2	TRBV9	TRBD2	.	TGTGCCAGCAGTAGCGGGGGGGCCGGCGGGGAGCTGTTTTTT	CASSSGGAGGELFF
TRBJ1-1	TRBV7-9	.	.	TGTGCCAGCAGCCCTCTAGGGGCGGGGGACTCCACTGAAGCTTTCTTT	CASSPLGAGDSTEAFF
TRBJ2-5	TRBV24-1	TRBD2	.	TGTGCCACCAGTGATCCCCATGGGGAGGGGAAGGTTCAAGGCCAGTACTTC	CATSDPHGEGKVQGQYF
TRBJ1-6	TRBV28	TRBD1	.	TGTGCCAGCAGTTGGGGGCAGGGGGCAACGGAATCACCCCTCCACTTT	CASSWGQGATESPLHF
TRBJ1-4	TRBV11-2	.	.	TGTGCCAGCAGCTTACCGGGGGATGGTAATGAAAAACTGTTTTTT	CASSLPGDGNEKLFF
TRBJ2-5	TRBV19	.	.	TGTGCCAGTAGTATGGGAGTTCGAGAGACCCAGTACTTC	CASSMGVRETQYF
TRBJ2-1	TRBV29-1	.	few	TGCAGCGCCAGACTTTCTTACAATGAGCAGTTCTTC	CSARLSYNEQFF
TRBJ2-1	TRBV19	.	.	TGTGCCAGTAGTATAGTGGCGGGACTTAAGAACAATGAGCAGTTCTTC	CASSIVAGLKNNEQFF
TRBJ2-1	TRBV6-1	.	.	TGTGCCAGCAGTGAAACTGTGCTTGAGCAGTTCTTC	CASSETVLEQFF
TRBJ1-4	TRBV18	.	.	TGTGCCACCTCACCTGCCGGGGGAAAACTGTTTTTT	CATSPAGGKLFF
TRBJ2-5	TRBV5-5	.	.	TGTGCCAGCAGCCGAACCAACCGGGACTCAAGGAAAGAGACCCAGTACTTC	CASSRTNRDSRKETQYF
TRBJ1-4	TRBV27	.	.	TGTGCCAGCAGTTTTCAAGGAGCCGTAACTAATGAAAAACTGTTTTTT	CASSFQGAVTNEKLFF
TRBJ2-7	TRBV28	.	.	TGTGCCAGCAGCCGGACACCCCACTACGAGCAGTACTTC	CASSRTPHYEQYF
TRBJ1-6	TRBV2	.	.	TGTGCCAGCAGTACAGGAGAGCCCGCAGGGGATTCACCCCTCCACTTT	CASSTGEPAGDSPLHF
TRBJ2-7	TRBV7-9	.	.	TGTGCCAGCAGCCTCCTACCCCTCCCCTGGGAGCAGTACTTC	CASSLLPLPWEQYF
TRBJ2-3	TRBV4-1	TRBD1	.	TGCGCCAGCAGCCAAGCTGGGACAGCAATTAGCACAGATACGCAGTATTTT	CASSQAGTAISTDTQYF
TRBJ2-1	TRBV9	.	.	TGTGCCAGCAGCGATCAGACAGGAAACAATGAGCAGTTCTTC	CASSDQTGNNEQFF
TRBJ2-1	TRBV19	TRBD2	.	TGTGCCAGTAGTACAAGAGCGGGGTACTCCTACAATGAGCAGTTCTTC	CASSTRAGYSYNEQFF
TRBJ2-1	TRBV21-1	.	.	TGTGCCAGCAGCAAAGTTAGCGGGAGGGAAATTACCTACAATGAGCAGTTCTTC	CASSKVSGREITYNEQFF
TRBJ1-6	TRBV19	.	.	TGTGCCAGTAGTACCCTCCTGGGAGGGAATACTAATTCACCCCTCCACTTT	CASSTLLGGNTNSPLHF
TRBJ1-2	TRBV6-5	TRBD1	.	TGTGCCAGCAGTATTCGAGGGACAGGGTACGGCTACACCTTC	CASSIRGTGYGYTF
TRBJ2-3	TRBV7-7	TRBD1	.	TGTGCTAGCGCCCAGACAGGGGGTACGCAGTATTTT	CASAQTGGTQYF
TRBJ2-1	TRBV11-2	TRBD2	once	TGTGCCAGCAGCTTGGCCGGACTAGCGGGGTTCAGCTCCTACAATGAGCAGTTCTTC	CASSLAGLAGFSSYNEQFF
TRBJ1-6	TRBV28	.	.	TGTGCCAGCAGTTTAGTCGCCGTCGGAGGTAATTCACCCCTCCACTTT	CASSLVAVGGNSPLHF
TRBJ2-5	TRBV19	TRBD1	once	TGTGCCAGTAGTACCGGGACAGGGCCCCAAGAGACCCAGTACTTC	CASSTGTGPQETQYF
TRBJ1-5	TRBV5-6	.	.	TGTGCCAGCTCGCGGATCCGGGGGGCCGGGCCCCAGCATTTT	CASSRIRGAGPQHF
TRBJ1-1	TRBV5-4	TRBD1	.	TGTGCCAGCAGCTGGGACAGGAACACTGAAGCTTTCTTT	CASSWDRNTEAFF
TRBJ2-1	TRBV7-9	.	.	TGTGCCAGCAGGGGGGGACAGCTTTCTAATACTGAGCAGTTCTTC	CASRGGQLSNTEQFF
TRBJ2-6	TRBV2	.	.	TGTGCCAGATCCCGTTCAGGGTACTCTGGGGCCAACGTCCTGACTTTC	CARSRSGYSGANVLTF
TRBJ2-7	TRBV6-4	.	.	TGTGCCAGCCCAGGCTATTTCGAGCAGTACTTC	CASPGYFEQYF
TRBJ1-4	TRBV19	.	once	TGTGCCAGTAGTCCAGGGCAGGGGGAAAAACTGTTTTTT	CASSPGQGEKLFF
TRBJ1-1	TRBV7-9	.	.	TGTGCCAGCAGCTTTCGGGGGACGAACACTGAAGCTTTCTTT	CASSFRGTNTEAFF